This TCR beta chain derives from a study of cytomegalovirus exposure and HLA in healthy donors (TCRdb year 2017). Notes on the research overall: An earlier analysis of 587 of the donors reported more than 250 Gb of sequence data and some 120 million unique TCR beta sequences from roughly 200 million T cells. Of the 300 to 500 genotyped donors, less than 85% were placed in the genetic ancestry cluster associated with self-reported Caucasian donors. The T cell repertoires of about 700 subjects were profiled by immunosequencing and related to cytomegalovirus serostatus. Typing coverage varied by locus: 629-630 donors for A, B, C, DRB1 and DQB1; about 520 for DQA1; 600 to 610 for DPA1; 450 to 480 for DPB1. HLA typing covered class I and class II loci at four-digit resolution. On average, approximately 250,000 unique TCR beta nucleotide sequences were sequenced per donor among 398 genotyped donors of the cohort, with roughly 18% of those sequences being non-productive. About 5 DR-DQ haplotypes were handled as single units for association and clustering, since linkage in the cohort was strong. Donor age, sex, ethnicity and CMV serostatus were compiled alongside the repertoire data. In addition to the first cohort of approximately 670 subjects, a separate validation cohort of approximately 130 different subjects was used. In the later analysis, no new phenotypic data were used to find candidate immune exposures; instead, reliance was placed on TCR beta sequences and their occurrence across donors. A later analysis re-examined previously published TCR beta repertoires from several hundred donors and added high-resolution HLA genotyping to investigate patterns of TCR occurrence. An earlier analysis of 587 of the donors used high-throughput TCR beta sequencing to judge whether each TCR beta V gene segment behaved as functional or pseudogenic. An early release that covered some 640 HLA-typed donors contained approximately 300 gigabases of sequencing data and approximately 85 million unique TCR sequences. To predict cytomegalovirus infection status, the study brought together high-throughput TCR immunosequencing, statistical association of individual TCRs with disease status, and machine learning. All discovery cohort repertoires had been generated using a single sequencing platform. The study was designed to test whether signatures of past pathogen exposure could be identified by cataloging public T cell receptors. In a later genetic analysis, genome-wide SNP genotypes for about three fifths of the roughly 670 donors were used, and that subset was treated as a discovery cohort.

Libraries were constructed by the immunoSEQ multiplex PCR assay. The multiplex PCR relied on a mix of 60 forward primers for TCR Vbeta segments and 13 reverse primers for TCR Jbeta segments. The CDR3 region of rearranged TCR beta genes was amplified from genomic DNA by a multiplex PCR assay. The amplified TCR beta libraries were sequenced on the Illumina HiSeq System as 87-base-pair reads. As for how the authors treated the data: In a later analysis, some 80 million unique TCR beta chains were counted across the roughly 610 repertoires, and some 10 million of these chains were shared by at least two donors. A nearest-neighbor algorithm error-corrected the raw reads and collapsed the reads into unique sequences, merging closely related sequences to remove PCR and sequencing errors. V, D and J gene segments were assigned by aligning CDR3 sequences to IMGT reference sequences. For a sequence to be retained, at least a six-nucleotide match to both a V gene segment and a J gene segment was required. Rearrangements were classified as productive when the CDR3 lacked stop codons and remained in frame with V and J, and all other rearrangements were classified as non-productive. Following IMGT convention, CDR3 was defined as the stretch from the second conserved V-encoded cysteine to the conserved J-encoded phenylalanine. The earlier analysis of roughly 590 of the donors excluded sequences that lacked an unambiguous match to a single V gene segment. An earlier analysis of a few hundred of the donors called V segments functional above 56.7% productive rearrangements and segregating when the between-donor standard deviation exceeded 5%. A statistical classification framework was developed to diagnose cytomegalovirus status using the catalog of TCR beta chain sequences. A later analysis assigned V and J genes by comparing TCR nucleotide sequences with IMGT/GENE-DB human TR gene sequences. The TCRdist pipeline was used in a later analysis to assign CDR3 sequences and most-parsimonious VDJ recombination scenarios. A later analysis defined each TCR beta chain by its CDR3 amino acid sequence plus V-gene family, and excluded reads lacking a unique V-gene family. In a later analysis, 500 to 650 highly shared, low-generation-probability nucleotide sequences were removed to address suspected cross-contamination and a sequencing artifact. In a later analysis, a clonal expansion index was calculated for each public chain from normalized within-repertoire ranks of inferred template counts. In a later analysis, generation probabilities were computed with a VDJ recombination model fitted to out-of-frame rearrangements, and the resulting probabilities were checked against IGoR. Hypergeometric tests were used in a later analysis to score TCR-TCR, TCR-HLA and TCR-CMV co-occurrence, with a repertoire-size bias correction applied to the TCR pairs. To estimate false discovery rates, a later analysis permuted the HLA or CMV assignments 20 times. In a later analysis, co-occurring TCRs were grouped with DBSCAN, and TCRdist sequence similarity was added when clustering was performed within HLA-allele-positive subsets. For co-occurrence clustering, repertoires with fewer than 30,000 or more than 120,000 public chains were excluded, along with a handful of repertoires with anomalous nucleotide sharing. TCRdb holds this immuneACCESS table with in-frame rearrangements only. Some clones are missing; in checked studies, unresolved V genes explain under half, and the rest has no known cause. That table furnishes V, J and clone size, whereas the DNA furnished D and trimming. The sample table records 150,000 or so clones; over 65% of these occur just once. The ten largest account for more than 10% of the sample.

Results the study describes overall, beyond this receptor: In a later analysis, TCR association rates were found to vary across HLA loci, with the most associated TCRs seen for DRB1 alleles and the fewest for HLA-C alleles. According to a later analysis, parvovirus B19, influenza, CMV and Epstein-Barr virus appeared linked to several top co-occurrence clusters. Sequencing depth was assumed to be roughly uniform across donors in the presence/absence analyses, though that assumption may not hold. Most TCR sequences were observed very rarely across donors, whereas some public TCRs were present in many individuals. A later analysis found that HLA-associated TCR beta chains were more clonally expanded and had lower generation probabilities than equally common non-associated chains. Some IMGT-functional V segments, including TRBV6-2 and TRBV6-3, could not be distinguished by the 87-base-pair reads and were therefore excluded. Correlated functional status among segregating V segments might be attributable to linkage disequilibrium, but an unknown experimental factor could not be ruled out. The earlier analysis of 587 of the donors excluded 15 to 20 rarely observed V segments, including chromosome 9 orphons, because counts were too low. A later genetic analysis reported fewer N-insertions in productive TCRs among donors in an Asian-associated ancestry cluster than the roughly 620-donor mean. A cluster of highly shared sequence variants was judged likely to be a technical artifact of the sequencing pipeline. A few of the identified cytomegalovirus-associated TCR beta chains were confirmed in vitro to be specific for cytomegalovirus antigens. A later analysis associated about 16,000 TCR beta sequences with specific HLA alleles at a false discovery rate of 0.05. Only TCR beta chains were sequenced in this cohort, and the absence of alpha or paired-chain data limited detectable features. A further reported finding was that TCR beta sequences accurately predicted the HLA-A and HLA-B alleles for most subjects in the first cohort. For the cohort, immune exposure information was limited to CMV serostatus. A later analysis found that most CMV-associated TCR beta chains appeared HLA-restricted, with HLA associations seemingly driven largely by CMV exposure. The authors suggested that the approach could potentially be generalized to other disease states and immunological phenotypes. Strong co-occurrence of HLA alleles, especially DR and DQ, made assigning TCR associations to individual alleles difficult. The study listed 164 TCR beta chains as associated with cytomegalovirus. In an earlier analysis of approximately 590 of the donors, most TCR beta V segments appeared in productive rearrangements about 90% or about 30% of the time, broadly matching IMGT annotations. Because HLA typing was unavailable for some donors at each locus, only the typed subset was used in association tests. An association between a missense DCLRE1C variant and V-gene and J-gene trimming of TCR beta chains was found in a later genetic analysis and replicated in an independent cohort. Cytomegalovirus status was reported to be diagnosed by the classifier with high specificity and sensitivity in both the original and validation cohorts.

In total, around 600 healthy bone marrow donors made up the cohort. At the time of sampling, every cohort member was nominally healthy, though immune exposures that went unrecorded were likely present. The donor was CMV seropositive and was included in the group of 250 to 350 seropositive cohort members. Each donor provided a peripheral blood sample, and peripheral blood mononuclear cells were used for TCR beta sequencing. Genomic DNA extraction from the blood cell samples was performed with the Qiagen DNeasy Blood Extraction Kit. Worth noting for this clone: Its antigen remains undetermined. The input lacks base qualities; no much larger clone sits a single base away.

Inclusive of the bounding cysteine and phenylalanine, the CDR3 is 14 residues long. Just the 42-base CDR3 DNA is kept, in frame starting at base 1. V sheds 0 bases and J sheds 8 bases, leaving 10 bases between their ends. CDR1 and CDR2 are drawn from the germline V gene (reference sequence): LNHNV, YYDKDF. The chain couples TRBV15 to TRBJ1-4; the D gene identity is not certain. This TCR derives from a man in his forties in good health and CMV-seropositive. Sequences were obtained from PBMCs. The CDR3 here reads CATSRDRRAEKLFF. The nucleotide sequence reads as follows: TGTGCCACCAGCAGAGACAGGAGGGCAGAAAAACTGTTTTTT.